Below are 14 T cell receptor beta chains sequenced from a single sample in a study of T cell responses to AZD1222 COVID-19 vaccine. Assay: immunoSEQ multiplex PCR; the TCRdb copy retains only in-frame clones and omits some. The sample consists of 150,000 to 200,000 clones, around 89% of them appearing once. Specimen: peripheral blood, collected 28 days after the second AZD1222 dose. Receptors originate from an adult who received the AZD1222 COVID-19 vaccine.

A single count supports this clone. The chain has TRBV5-1 and TRBJ2-7, with D uncertain. Between the trimmed V and J ends, which lost 4 bases and 0 bases, there was a span of 14 bases. Germline CDR1 and CDR2: SGHRS and YFSETQ. The CDR3 spans 15 residues. In DNA form, the CDR3 reads TGCGCCAGCAGCGCCGGGCAGATAAGCTCCTACGAGCAGTACTTC. Its translation: CASSAGQISSYEQYF.

The chain links TRBV7-9 to TRBJ2-7, with TRBD1 identical over 10 bases. Germline CDR1 is SEHNR and CDR2 is FQNEAQ (reference sequence). The CDR3 loop spans 14 amino acids. After removal of 7 bases from V and 7 bases from J, the junction contained 10 bases not matched to a gene. The CDR3 coding sequence is TGTGCCAGCACCCCCGGGACAGGGGCGCGGGAGCAGTACTTC. This gives the protein CASTPGTGAREQYF.

This clone showed up just once. The rearrangement links TRBV5-6 to TRBJ1-2; D unresolved. Looked up from germline, CDR1 is SGHDT and CDR2 is YYEEEE. The CDR3 is 13 residues long. V dropped 2 bases and J dropped 0 bases, with 5 bases sitting between them. Written as DNA, the CDR3 is TGTGCCAGCAGCTTCTCAGCTAACTATGGCTACACCTTC. Protein sequence: CASSFSANYGYTF.

The rearrangement uses TRBV7-8 and TRBJ2-3; D tentatively reads TRBD1 or TRBD2 (5 bases each). Germline CDR1 reads SGHVS; CDR2 reads FQNEAQ. This CDR3 spans 11 amino acids. The V gene lost 9 bases and the J gene lost 6 bases, with 10 bases spanning the gap. This CDR3 is CASMGVDTQYF. The CDR3, as DNA: TGTGCCAGTATGGGGGTTGATACGCAGTATTTT.

The chain joins TRBV27 to TRBJ2-1; TRBD1 matches at 9 bases. CDR3 length: 17 residues. Per germline, CDR1 MNHEY and CDR2 SMNVEV (reference sequence). Trimming cost V 5 bases and J 4 bases; bases outside gene matches: 12. DNA of the CDR3: TGTGCCAGCAGTACCAACAGGGGGCACGGGTATTACAATGAGCAGTTCTTC. It codes for CASSTNRGHGYYNEQFF.

V is TRBV7-3 and J is TRBJ1-1, with TRBD1 matching over 9 bases. V lost 2 bases, J lost 5 bases, and 0 bases stayed unmatched. Germline CDR1 reads SGHTA; CDR2 reads FQGTGA. This CDR3 has 13 amino acids. The DNA of the CDR3 is TGTGCCAGCAGCTTAGACAGGGGGACTGAAGCTTTCTTT. Protein sequence: CASSLDRGTEAFF.

The V call is TRBV6-2 or TRBV6-3, the J call TRBJ2-3; 13 bases map to TRBD2. Germline V lookup: CDR1 MNHEY, CDR2 SVGEGT. CDR3 length equals 14 residues. V lost 6 bases to trimming and J lost 8 bases; unmatched junction nucleotides: 5. The CDR3 DNA reads TGTGCCAGCAGCGGACTAGCGGGAGAGCTTACGCAGTATTTT. It yields the protein CASSGLAGELTQYF.

This clone has just one count. This chain uses TRBV3-1 (or the pseudogene TRBV3-2) with TRBJ2-5; tentative D call: TRBD2 (5 bases). Germline V gene data show CDR1 as LGHDT and CDR2 as YNNKEL (reference sequence). V was clipped by 3 bases and J by 1 base, with 9 bases between them. This CDR3 contains 14 residues. CDR3 in amino acids: CASSQELVQETQYF. CDR3 coding DNA: TGTGCCAGCAGCCAGGAACTAGTCCAAGAGACCCAGTACTTC.

The V and J genes are TRBV28 and TRBJ2-2; D gene unclear. CDR1 is MDHEN, CDR2 SYDVKM, per germline. Trimming removed 7 bases from V and 3 bases from J, with 15 bases in between. The CDR3 length is 15 residues. CDR3 nucleotide sequence: TGTGCCAGCACCCCTCCCCTACCAGACACCGGGGAGCTGTTTTTT. Its translation: CASTPPLPDTGELFF.

The chain carries TRBV20-1 and TRBJ2-1, with 13 bases fitting TRBD2. CDR3 length equals 17 residues. Germline V gene sequence: CDR1 DFQATT, CDR2 SNEGSKA (reference sequence). J was trimmed by 9 bases and V by 3 bases; bases with no gene match: 14. CDR3 protein: CSASLGRTSGSGGEQFF. The CDR3 DNA reads TGCAGTGCTAGTTTAGGACGGACTAGCGGGAGCGGAGGTGAGCAGTTCTTC.

The rearrangement uses TRBV11-2 and TRBJ1-6; a possible D gene is TRBD1 (5 bases). Germline V gene lookup returns CDR1 SGHAT and CDR2 FQNNGV. With 4 bases removed from V and 9 bases from J, the gap between germline ends came to 16 bases. The CDR3 loop spans 15 amino acids. The CDR3 DNA sequence: TGTGCCAGCAGCTCGAACCGGGGCAGAACTTCACCCCTCCACTTT. Its translation: CASSSNRGRTSPLHF.

This clone came up once. This rearrangement joins TRBV7-3 to TRBJ2-7; no clear D gene. Germline CDR1 and CDR2: SGHTA and FQGTGA. Trimming cost V 6 bases and J 6 bases, with 12 bases left between them. The CDR3 is 12 amino acids. Here the CDR3 reads CASRSSQGEQYF. DNA for the CDR3: TGTGCCAGCAGGTCCTCTCAAGGCGAGCAGTACTTC.

The gene calls are TRBV7-2 and TRBJ1-1, with a weak D call TRBD1 (5 bases). There are 14 residues in the CDR3. V was cut by 2 bases and J by 2 bases, with 9 bases left in between. Germline lookup yields CDR1 SGHTA and CDR2 FQGNSA. CDR3 protein: CASSLYRINTEAFF. The CDR3 DNA sequence: TGTGCCAGCAGCTTATACAGGATCAACACTGAAGCTTTCTTT.

The chain couples TRBV28 to TRBJ1-1; possible D gene TRBD1, 5 bases. This CDR3 has 15 residues. Germline-derived CDR1 and CDR2 are MDHEN and SYDVKM. Trimming shortened V by 6 bases and J by 6 bases, and 20 bases separated the two germline ends. CDR3 DNA: TGTGCCAGCAGCCCCTCGACAGCGCAGTCGGCTGAAGCTTTCTTT. This encodes CASSPSTAQSAEAFF.